The T cell receptor beta chain described here comes from a study of graft-versus-host responses after intestinal transplantation (dated by TCRdb to about 2021). For context, the study as a whole: Recipients received multivisceral, liver-intestinal, or isolated intestinal transplants. Every recipient was given anti-thymocyte globulin induction, then maintenance tacrolimus and steroids for 2 to 3 years. After intestinal transplantation, graft-versus-host and host-versus-graft alloreactive T cell clones were followed in the graft, circulation and bone marrow using bulk TCR-beta CDR3 sequencing. Alloreactive clones were identified by sequencing pre-transplant mixed lymphocyte reaction products and comparing them with unstimulated pre-transplant donor and recipient T cells. A cohort of about 25 intestinal transplant recipients, including one retransplant, was enrolled, and a few patients lacking pretransplant specimens were excluded. Donor T cell macrochimerism was defined as a peak of at least 4% donor T cells among recipient peripheral blood mononuclear cells. Rather than being sequenced by the commercial service, samples from a few later patients were sequenced in-house on an Illumina MiSeq and processed with MiXCR. On the study overall, not on this receptor specifically: Patients with donor T cell macrochimerism had high GvH to HvG T cell clonal ratios in their allografts. The conclusions were limited by the relatively low number and heterogeneity of the intestinal transplant patients. GvH clones turned up in recipient bone marrow, with some appearing earlier in ileal mucosa or blood, a pattern consistent with an intestinal mucosal origin. Early after transplant, declines in HvG clones were associated with peak levels of circulating GvH clones.

Libraries were prepared through the immunoSEQ multiplex PCR assay. For most patients, genomic DNA was isolated with the Qiagen DNeasy Blood and Tissue Kit and sent frozen to Adaptive Biotechnologies for TCR sequencing. High-throughput TCR-beta CDR3 sequencing of genomic DNA from most patients was performed by Adaptive Biotechnologies. In the authors' own workflow: Adaptive's ImmunoSEQ software was the source of the TCR sequencing data for 15 to 20 patients, while a few other patients were processed with MiXCR and VDJtools. CD4 versus CD8 sorting errors were corrected by removing sequences found in both subsets at a frequency ratio below 5:1. CDR3 nucleotide sequences shared by donor and recipient were removed because the origin of these sequences could not be assigned. To be classed as alloreactive, a clone needed at least 2-fold expansion over unstimulated cells and a minimum CFSE-low frequency of 0.002% (template counts) or 0.001% (read counts). Mappable clones were those detected in sequenced pre-transplant spleen, lymph node, or MLR CFSE-low populations of the donor or recipient. The cumulative frequency of alloreactive clones was calculated as a percentage of all sequences, weighted by copy number. In its TCRdb copy, this immuneACCESS table keeps in-frame sequences only and misses some clones. Where compared with another copy, unresolved V genes explain less than half of these, and the others have no known cause. From that table come the V and J calls and clone size; the DNA was used to work out D and trimming. The sample table holds 70,000 to 95,000 clones, of which around 93% were seen once. The ten largest clones add up to around 1.2% of the sample.

Unmatched junction bases come to 5, with V trimmed by 6 bases and J by 4 bases. The CDR3 goes from the cysteine to the phenylalanine over 13 residues. Left in the record is the CDR3 DNA by itself, 39 bases read in frame from the first base. The germline V gene sets CDR1 to MNHEY and CDR2 to SVGAGI. Remarks on this clone: Its antigen has not been determined. Within one base of it there is no much larger clone, and no base qualities were kept.

This specimen's time point label, interpreted: cells obtained before transplantation from donor or recipient. CD3+CD4+ and CD3+CD8+ populations were FACS-sorted from unstimulated pre-transplant donor and recipient cells taken from spleen or lymph nodes. The clonotype was recovered from a human donor who was the organ donor for an intestinal transplant. The receptor chain draws on TRBV6-5 and TRBJ1-1, with 7 bases matching TRBD1. The sequencing used unstimulated CD8+ T cells sorted from spleen or lymph node cells, collected before transplant. The CDR3 is CASSSGGFTEAFF. The nucleotide sequence reads TGTGCCAGCAGCTCAGGGGGTTTCACTGAAGCTTTCTTT.